This T cell receptor (beta chain) was documented in a study of T cell changes during pregnancy in multiple sclerosis. Repertoires were generated with immunoSEQ multiplex PCR, while TCRdb's copy carries only in-frame clones and drops some. The repertoire holds tens of thousands of clones, with 90% to 95% as singletons. The CDR3 length is 16 residues. The V end was cut by 4 bases, the J end by 4 bases, with 18 bases between. The V gene's germline CDR1 is SGHVS and CDR2 FNYEAQ. Sequenced material: CD8+ T cells from peripheral blood mononuclear cells, taken before pregnancy. The sequence was obtained from a female donor with multiple sclerosis, enrolled in a pregnancy study. This sequence joins TRBV7-6 and TRBJ2-3, with D possibly matching TRBD2 (6 bases). The CDR3 DNA is TGTGCCAGCAGCTCAAACGGGGGTGGGGGACCAGATACGCAGTATTTT. Its translation is CASSSNGGGGPDTQYF.